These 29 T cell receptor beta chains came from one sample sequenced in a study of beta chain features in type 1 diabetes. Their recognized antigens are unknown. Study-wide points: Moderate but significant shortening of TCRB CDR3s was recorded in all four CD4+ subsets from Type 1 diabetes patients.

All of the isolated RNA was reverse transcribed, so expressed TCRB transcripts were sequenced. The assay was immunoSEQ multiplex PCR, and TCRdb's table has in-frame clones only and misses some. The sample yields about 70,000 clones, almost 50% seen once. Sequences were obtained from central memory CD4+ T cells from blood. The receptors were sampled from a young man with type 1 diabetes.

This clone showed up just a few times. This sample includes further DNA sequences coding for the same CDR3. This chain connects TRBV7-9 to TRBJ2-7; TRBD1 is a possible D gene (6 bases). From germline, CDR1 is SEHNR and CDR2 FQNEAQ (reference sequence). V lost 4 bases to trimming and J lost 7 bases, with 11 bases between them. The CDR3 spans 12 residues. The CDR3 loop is CASSSQGWEQYF. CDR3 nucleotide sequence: TGTGCCAGCAGCTCACAGGGTTGGGAGCAGTACTTC. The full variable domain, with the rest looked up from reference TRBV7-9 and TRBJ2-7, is DTGVSQNPRHKITKRGQNVTFRCDPISEHNRLYWYRQTLGQGPEFLTYFQNEAQLEKSRLLSDRFSAERPKGSFSTLEIQRTEQGDSAMYLCASSSQGWEQYFGPGTRLTVT.

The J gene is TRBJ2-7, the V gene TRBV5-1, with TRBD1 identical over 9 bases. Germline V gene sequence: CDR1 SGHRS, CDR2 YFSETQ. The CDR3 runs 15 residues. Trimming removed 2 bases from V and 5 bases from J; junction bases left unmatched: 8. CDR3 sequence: CASSLPGQGNHEQYF. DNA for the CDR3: TGCGCCAGCAGCTTACCGGGACAGGGAAACCACGAGCAGTACTTC.

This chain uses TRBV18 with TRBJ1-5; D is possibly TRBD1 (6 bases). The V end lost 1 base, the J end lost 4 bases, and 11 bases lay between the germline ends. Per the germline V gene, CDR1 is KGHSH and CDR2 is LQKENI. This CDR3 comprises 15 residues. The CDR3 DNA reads TGTGCCAGCTCACCACAACAGGGTCTGAATCAGCCCCAGCATTTT. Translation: CASSPQQGLNQPQHF.

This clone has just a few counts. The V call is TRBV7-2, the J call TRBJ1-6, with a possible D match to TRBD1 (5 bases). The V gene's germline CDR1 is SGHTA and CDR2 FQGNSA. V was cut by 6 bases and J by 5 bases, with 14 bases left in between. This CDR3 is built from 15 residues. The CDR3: CASSTQGGHNSPLHF. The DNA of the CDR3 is TGTGCCAGCAGTACGCAGGGAGGGCATAATTCACCCCTCCACTTT.

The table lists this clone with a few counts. Written as DNA, the CDR3 is TGCGCCAGCAGTACCGGGCTAGCGGGCGATCAAGAGACCCAGTACTTC. Amino acids: CASSTGLAGDQETQYF. This sequence joins TRBV5-1 and TRBJ2-5; 8 bases fit TRBD2. This CDR3 spans 16 amino acids. V dropped 5 bases and J dropped 2; count of bases not matched to a gene: 11. The germline V gene encodes CDR1 SGHRS and CDR2 YFSETQ.

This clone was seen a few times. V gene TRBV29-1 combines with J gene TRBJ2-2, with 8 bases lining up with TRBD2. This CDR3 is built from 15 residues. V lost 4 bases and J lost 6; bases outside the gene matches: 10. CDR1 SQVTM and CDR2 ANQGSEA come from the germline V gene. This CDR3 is CSVASSGGMPGELFF. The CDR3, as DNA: TGCAGCGTTGCGTCAAGCGGGGGAATGCCCGGGGAGCTGTTTTTT.

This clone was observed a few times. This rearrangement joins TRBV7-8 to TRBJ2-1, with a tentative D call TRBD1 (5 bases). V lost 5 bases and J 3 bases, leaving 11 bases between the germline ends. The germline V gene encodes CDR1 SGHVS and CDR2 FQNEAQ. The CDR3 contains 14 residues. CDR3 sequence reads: CASSASTGYNEQFF. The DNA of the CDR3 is TGTGCCAGCAGCGCGTCTACAGGCTACAATGAGCAGTTCTTC.

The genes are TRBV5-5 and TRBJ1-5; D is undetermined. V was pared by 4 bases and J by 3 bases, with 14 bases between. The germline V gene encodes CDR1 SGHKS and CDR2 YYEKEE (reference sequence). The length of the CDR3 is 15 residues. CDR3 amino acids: CASSLDSGNNQPQHF. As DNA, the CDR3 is TGTGCCAGCAGCCTCGACTCGGGGAACAATCAGCCCCAGCATTTT.

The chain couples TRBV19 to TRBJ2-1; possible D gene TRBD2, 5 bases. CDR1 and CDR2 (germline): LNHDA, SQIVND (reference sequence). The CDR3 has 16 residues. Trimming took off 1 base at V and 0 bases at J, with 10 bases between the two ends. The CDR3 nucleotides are TGTGCCAGTAGTATAGCGACTACGAGCTCCTACAATGAGCAGTTCTTC. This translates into CASSIATTSSYNEQFF.

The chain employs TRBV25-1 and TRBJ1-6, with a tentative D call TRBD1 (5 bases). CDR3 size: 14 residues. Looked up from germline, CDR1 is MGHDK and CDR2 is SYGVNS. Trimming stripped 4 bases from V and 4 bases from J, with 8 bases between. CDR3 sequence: CASSAGLYNSPLHF. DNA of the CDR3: TGTGCCAGCAGTGCGGGACTTTATAATTCACCCCTCCACTTT.

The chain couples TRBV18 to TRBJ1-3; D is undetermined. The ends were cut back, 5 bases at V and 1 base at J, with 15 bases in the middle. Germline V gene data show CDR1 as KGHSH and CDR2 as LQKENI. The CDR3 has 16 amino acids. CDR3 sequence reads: CASSEPGSNSGNTIYF. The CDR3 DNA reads TGTGCCAGCTCAGAACCGGGATCCAATTCTGGAAACACCATATATTTT.

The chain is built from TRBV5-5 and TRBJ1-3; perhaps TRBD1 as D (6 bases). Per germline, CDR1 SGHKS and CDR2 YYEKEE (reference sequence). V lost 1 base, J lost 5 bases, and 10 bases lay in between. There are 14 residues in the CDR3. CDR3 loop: CASSLTGQRNTIYF. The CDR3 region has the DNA TGTGCCAGCAGCTTGACAGGGCAGAGAAACACCATATATTTT.

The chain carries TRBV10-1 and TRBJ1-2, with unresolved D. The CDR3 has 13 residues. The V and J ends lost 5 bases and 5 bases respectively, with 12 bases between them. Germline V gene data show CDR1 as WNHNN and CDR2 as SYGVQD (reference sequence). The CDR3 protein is CASSYDKLYGYTF. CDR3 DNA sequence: TGCGCCAGCAGTTACGACAAGTTGTATGGCTACACCTTC.

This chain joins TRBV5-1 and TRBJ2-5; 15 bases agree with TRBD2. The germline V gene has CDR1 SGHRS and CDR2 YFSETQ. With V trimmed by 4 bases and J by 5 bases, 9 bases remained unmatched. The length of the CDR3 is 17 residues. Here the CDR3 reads CASSPGLAGGPGETQYF. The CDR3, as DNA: TGCGCCAGCAGCCCTGGACTAGCGGGAGGGCCTGGGGAGACCCAGTACTTC. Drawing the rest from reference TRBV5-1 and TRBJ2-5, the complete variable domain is KAGVTQTPRYLIKTRGQQVTLSCSPISGHRSVSWYQQTPGQGLQFLFEYFSETQRNKGNFPGRFSGRQFSNSRSEMNVSTLELGDSALYLCASSPGLAGGPGETQYFGPGTRLLVL.

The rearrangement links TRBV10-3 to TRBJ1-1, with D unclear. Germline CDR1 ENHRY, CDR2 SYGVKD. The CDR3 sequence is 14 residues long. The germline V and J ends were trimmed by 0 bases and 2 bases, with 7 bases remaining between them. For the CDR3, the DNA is TGTGCCATCAGTGAGTCGACGGGAAACACTGAAGCTTTCTTT. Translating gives CAISESTGNTEAFF.

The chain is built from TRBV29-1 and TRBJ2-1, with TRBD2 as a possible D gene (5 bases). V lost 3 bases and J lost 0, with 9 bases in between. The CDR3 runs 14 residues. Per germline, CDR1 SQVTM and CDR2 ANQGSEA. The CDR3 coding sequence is TGCAGCGTTGAGTCCGGGGTCTCCTACAATGAGCAGTTCTTC. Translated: CSVESGVSYNEQFF.

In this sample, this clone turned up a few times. CDR3: CASSPIPANTDTQYF. The CDR3 DNA follows: TGTGCCAGCTCACCAATCCCAGCGAACACAGATACGCAGTATTTT. This chain uses TRBV18 with TRBJ2-3; D not resolved. The CDR3 runs to 15 residues. V gave up 2 bases and J gave up 2 bases, with 11 bases separating them. In germline, CDR1 is KGHSH, CDR2 LQKENI.

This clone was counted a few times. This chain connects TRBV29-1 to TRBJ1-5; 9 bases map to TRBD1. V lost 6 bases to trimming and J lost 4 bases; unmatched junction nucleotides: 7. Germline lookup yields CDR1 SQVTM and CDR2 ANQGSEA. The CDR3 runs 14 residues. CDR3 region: CSVAVTGGNQPQHF. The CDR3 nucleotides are TGCAGCGTCGCGGTGACAGGGGGGAATCAGCCCCAGCATTTT.

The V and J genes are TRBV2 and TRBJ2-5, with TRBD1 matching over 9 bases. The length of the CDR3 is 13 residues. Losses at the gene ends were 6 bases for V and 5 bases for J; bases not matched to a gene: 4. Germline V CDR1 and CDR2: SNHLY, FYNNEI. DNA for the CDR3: TGTGCCAGCAGCTCTGGGACAGGGGAGACCCAGTACTTC. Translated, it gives CASSSGTGETQYF.

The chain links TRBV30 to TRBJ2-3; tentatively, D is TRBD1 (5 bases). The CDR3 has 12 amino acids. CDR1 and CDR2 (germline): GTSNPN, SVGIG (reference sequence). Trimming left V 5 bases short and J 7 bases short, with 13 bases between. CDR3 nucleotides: TGTGCCTGGGCCATCCAGGGTTATACGCAGTATTTT. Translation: CAWAIQGYTQYF. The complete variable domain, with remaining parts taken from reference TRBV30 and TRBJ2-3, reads SQTIHQWPATLVQPVGSPLSLECTVEGTSNPNLYWYRQAAGRGLQLLFYSVGIGQISSEVPQNLSASRPQDRQFILSSKKLLLSDSGFYLCAWAIQGYTQYFGPGTRLTVL.

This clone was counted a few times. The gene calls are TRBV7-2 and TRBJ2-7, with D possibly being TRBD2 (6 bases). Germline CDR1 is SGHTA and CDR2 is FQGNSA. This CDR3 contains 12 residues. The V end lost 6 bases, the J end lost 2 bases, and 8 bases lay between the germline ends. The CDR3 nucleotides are TGTGCCAGCAGTGGGAGGACCTACGAGCAGTACTTC. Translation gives CASSGRTYEQYF.

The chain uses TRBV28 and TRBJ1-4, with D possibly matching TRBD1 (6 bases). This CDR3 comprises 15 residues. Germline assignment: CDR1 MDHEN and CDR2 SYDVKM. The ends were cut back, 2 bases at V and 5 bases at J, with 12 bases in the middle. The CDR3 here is CASSLSGRGNEKLFF. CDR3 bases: TGTGCCAGCAGTTTAAGTGGCAGGGGCAATGAAAAACTGTTTTTT.

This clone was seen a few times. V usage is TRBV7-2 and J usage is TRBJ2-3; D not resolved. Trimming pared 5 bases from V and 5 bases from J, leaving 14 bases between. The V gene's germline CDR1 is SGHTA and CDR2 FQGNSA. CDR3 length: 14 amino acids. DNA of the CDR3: TGTGCCAGCAGCCCCAGAGGTGGCGGAGATACGCAGTATTTT. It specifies CASSPRGGGDTQYF.

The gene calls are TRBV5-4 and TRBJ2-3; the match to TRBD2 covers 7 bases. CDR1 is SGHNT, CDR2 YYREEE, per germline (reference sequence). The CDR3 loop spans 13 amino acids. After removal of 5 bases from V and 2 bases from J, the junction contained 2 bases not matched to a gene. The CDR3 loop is CASRSGVTDTQYF. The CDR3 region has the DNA TGTGCCAGCAGGAGCGGGGTCACAGATACGCAGTATTTT.

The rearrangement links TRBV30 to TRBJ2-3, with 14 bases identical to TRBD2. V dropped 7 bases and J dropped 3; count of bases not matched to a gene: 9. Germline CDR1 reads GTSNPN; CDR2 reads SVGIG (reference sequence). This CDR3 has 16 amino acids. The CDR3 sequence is CAFYSGLAGETDTQYF. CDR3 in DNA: TGTGCCTTCTATTCGGGACTAGCGGGAGAGACAGATACGCAGTATTTT.

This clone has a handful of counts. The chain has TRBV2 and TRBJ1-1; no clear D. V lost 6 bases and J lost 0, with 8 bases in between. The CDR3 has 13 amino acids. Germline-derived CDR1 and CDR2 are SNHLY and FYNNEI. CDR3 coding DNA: TGTGCCAGCAGCCCCCAGATGAACACTGAAGCTTTCTTT. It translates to CASSPQMNTEAFF. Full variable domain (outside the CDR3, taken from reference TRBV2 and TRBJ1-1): EPEVTQTPSHQVTQMGQEVILRCVPISNHLYFYWYRQILGQKVEFLVSFYNNEISEKSEIFDDQFSVERPDGSNFTLKIRSTKLEDSAMYFCASSPQMNTEAFFGQGTRLTVV.

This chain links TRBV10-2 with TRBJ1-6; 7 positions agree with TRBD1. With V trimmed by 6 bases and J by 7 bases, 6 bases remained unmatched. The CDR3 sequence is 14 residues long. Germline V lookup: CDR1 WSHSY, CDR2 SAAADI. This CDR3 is CASSRTGVNSPLHF. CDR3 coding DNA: TGCGCCAGCAGCCGTACAGGGGTCAATTCACCCCTCCACTTT.

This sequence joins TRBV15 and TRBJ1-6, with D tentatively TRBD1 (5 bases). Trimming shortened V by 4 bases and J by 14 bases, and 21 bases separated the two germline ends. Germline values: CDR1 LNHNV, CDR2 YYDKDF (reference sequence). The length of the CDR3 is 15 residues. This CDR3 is CATSIAPGNLFTLHF. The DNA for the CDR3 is TGTGCCACCAGCATTGCGCCAGGGAACCTATTCACCCTCCACTTT.

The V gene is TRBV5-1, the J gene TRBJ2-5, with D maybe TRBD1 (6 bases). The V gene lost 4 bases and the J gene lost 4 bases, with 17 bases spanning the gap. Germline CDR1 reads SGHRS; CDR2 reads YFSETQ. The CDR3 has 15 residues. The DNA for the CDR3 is TGCGCCAGCAGCCCGACCGGACAGACAGGAGAGACCCAGTACTTC. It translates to CASSPTGQTGETQYF.